This TCR beta chain was obtained from a study of OX40 agonist ivuxolimab in advanced cancers. A note on the overall study: Ivuxolimab, which targeted the costimulatory receptor OX40 (CD134), was an agonistic, fully human IgG2 monoclonal antibody. The purpose of peripheral TCRbeta sequencing was to test whether ivuxolimab changed TCR sequence diversity and led to clonal T-cell expansion. A male proportion of around 81% and a mean age of approximately 58 years, ranging from about 20 to 80, were recorded for the dose-escalation cohort. Intravenous ivuxolimab was administered to patients every 2 weeks at six dose levels: 0.01, 0.1, 0.3, 1.5, 3 and 10 mg/kg. Patients were allowed to have had prior anti-PD-1, anti-PD-L1 or anti-CTLA-4 therapy, and more than 30% of the dose-escalation patients had previously received checkpoint inhibitors. Partial responses occurred in three dose-escalation patients: two with cutaneous melanoma and one with hepatocellular carcinoma. Of the approximately 50 dose-escalation patients, hepatocellular carcinoma was present in 19, melanoma in roughly 15, renal cell carcinoma in 9 and head and neck cancer in 9. The paper covers the monotherapy dose-escalation part of the phase I ivuxolimab trial, which included N ≈ 52 patients.

Patients with autoimmune disease history or receiving systemic immunosuppression were excluded from the trial. In every dose cohort, peripheral blood was drawn for TCR sequencing at baseline, cycle 4 day 1, and cycle 7 day 1. The samples were drawn from a first-in-human, open-label, multicenter phase I dose-escalation trial of ivuxolimab. Adults with locally advanced or metastatic melanoma, renal cell carcinoma, hepatocellular carcinoma or head and neck squamous cell carcinoma were enrolled in the trial. Before TCR sequencing, CD4+ T cells and CD8+ T cells were sorted from peripheral blood as separate populations. Genomic DNA was extracted from sorted cells for sequencing of the TCRbeta CDR3 region. The immunoSEQ Assay was used to sequence the TCRbeta CDR3 regions. TCRdb holds this immuneACCESS table with in-frame rearrangements only. Some clones are missing; in checked studies, unresolved V genes explain under half, and the rest has no known cause. Counted in this sample were about 21,000 clones; more than 65% of them appeared once. The ten largest clones add up to more than 9% of the sample.

Paper-wide results and their limitations: At doses from 0.1 to 3.0 mg/kg, clonal expansion was seen in both CD4+ and CD8+ blood T cells between baseline and week 6. The antigen specificity of the clonally expanded peripheral T cells was not determined. After ivuxolimab, expanded clones were on average more numerous among CD8+ T cells than among CD4+ T cells. Low levels of normalized T-cell clonal expansion were also seen in some patients who did not respond. In partial responders in the 0.1-3.0 mg/kg groups, normalized peripheral clonal expansion was found to be among the lowest, especially among CD8+ T cells.

In the case of this clone: It lacks a known antigen. Base qualities are not recorded, but no much larger clone differs from it by a single base.

The germline V gene (reference sequence) sets CDR1 to LNHDA and CDR2 to SQIVND. The CDR3 has 14 amino acids, counting the end cysteine and phenylalanine. Only the CDR3 region is kept as DNA, spanning 42 bases read in frame from base 1. Trimming at the junction amounts to 8 bases on V and 9 bases on J, and the germline ends lie 20 bases apart. The sequencing used CD4+ or CD8+ T cells sorted from blood, collected in a trial of the OX40 agonist ivuxolimab. This TCR was sampled from an adult with an advanced solid tumor such as melanoma, head and neck, liver or kidney cancer. This receptor chain uses TRBV19 and TRBJ2-4; a tentative D call is TRBD2 (6 bases match). Here is the DNA: TGTGCCAGTTCCCCCGAGGAGGGTATAGGCATTCAGTACTTC. This gives the protein CASSPEEGIGIQYF.